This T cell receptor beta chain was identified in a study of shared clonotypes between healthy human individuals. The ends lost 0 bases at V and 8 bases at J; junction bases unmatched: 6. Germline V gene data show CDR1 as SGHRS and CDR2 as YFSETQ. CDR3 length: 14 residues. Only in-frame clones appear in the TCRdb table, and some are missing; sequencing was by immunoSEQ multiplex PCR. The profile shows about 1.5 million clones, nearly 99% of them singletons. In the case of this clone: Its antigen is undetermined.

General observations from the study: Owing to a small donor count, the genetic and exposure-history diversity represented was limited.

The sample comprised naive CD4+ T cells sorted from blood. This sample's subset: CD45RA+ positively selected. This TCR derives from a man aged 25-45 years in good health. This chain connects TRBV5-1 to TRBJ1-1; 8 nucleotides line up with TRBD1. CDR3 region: CASSLEQGATEAFF. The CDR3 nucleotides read TGCGCCAGCAGCTTGGAGCAGGGGGCGACCGAAGCTTTCTTT.